One and the same sample provided the 15 T cell receptor beta chains below, sequenced in a study of T cell changes during pregnancy in multiple sclerosis. Here immunoSEQ multiplex PCR was the method, and the copy in TCRdb shows in-frame clones only, minus some. The table has about 80,000 clones, 92% seen once. Sequenced here: peripheral blood, sampled before pregnancy. The receptors were sampled from a female donor with multiple sclerosis, enrolled in a pregnancy study.

This clone was seen only once. The J gene is TRBJ2-2, the V gene TRBV2, with 16 bases fitting TRBD2. The CDR3 is made up of 16 amino acids. CDR1 SNHLY and CDR2 FYNNEI come from the germline V gene. V lost 10 bases to trimming and J lost 3 bases; unmatched junction nucleotides: 5. In DNA, the CDR3 is TGTGCCAAGGGACTAGCGGGAGGGCCGGACACCGGGGAGCTGTTTTTT. Amino acids: CAKGLAGGPDTGELFF.

The rearrangement links TRBV4-3 to TRBJ2-3; D gene ambiguous. Trimming cost V 0 bases and J 0 bases, with 13 bases left between them. The germline V gene encodes CDR1 LGHNA and CDR2 YSLEER. The CDR3 loop spans 17 amino acids. As DNA, the CDR3 is TGCGCCAGCAGCCAAGACCTCACTATTCCTAGCACAGATACGCAGTATTTT. Protein: CASSQDLTIPSTDTQYF.

The chain is built from TRBV30 and TRBJ2-5; D is perhaps TRBD2 (6 bases). In germline, CDR1 is GTSNPN, CDR2 SVGIG (reference sequence). V was clipped by 0 bases and J by 4 bases, with 9 bases between them. The CDR3 is made up of 13 amino acids. CDR3 sequence: CAWSVVGGETQYF. Here the CDR3 DNA reads TGTGCCTGGAGTGTCGTGGGGGGAGAGACCCAGTACTTC.

This clone was detected only a few times. The rearrangement links TRBV6-1 to TRBJ1-1, with D perhaps TRBD1 (6 bases). Trimming left V 1 base short and J 8 bases short, with 17 bases between. The CDR3 contains 15 residues. The V gene's germline CDR1 is MNHNS and CDR2 SASEGT. DNA of the CDR3: TGTGCCAGCAGTGAAGGCCTCAGGGGTTGGAGGGAAGCTTTCTTT. Protein: CASSEGLRGWREAFF.

This sequence joins TRBV19 and TRBJ2-7; the D is unclear. V shed 1 base and J shed 3 bases, with 13 bases lying between them. The germline CDR1 and CDR2 sequences are LNHDA and SQIVND (reference sequence). The length of the CDR3 is 15 residues. The CDR3 region has the DNA TGTGCCAGTAGTATAGTAGCCAGCGCAAACTACGAGCAGTACTTC. It specifies CASSIVASANYEQYF.

The chain has TRBV29-1 and TRBJ2-1, with a weak D call TRBD2 (5 bases). Germline lookup yields CDR1 SQVTM and CDR2 ANQGSEA. The CDR3 totals 14 residues. Trimming removed 5 bases from V and 3 bases from J, with 14 bases in between. CDR3: CSVTRAVYYNEQFF. Written as DNA, the CDR3 is TGCAGCGTTACTCGAGCGGTATACTACAATGAGCAGTTCTTC.

V and J are TRBV28 and TRBJ2-1; perhaps TRBD2 as D (5 bases). In germline, CDR1 is MDHEN, CDR2 SYDVKM. This CDR3 has 15 amino acids. Trimming took off 5 bases at V and 4 bases at J, with 15 bases between the two ends. CDR3 residues: CASSPRTGSYNEQFF. Here the CDR3 DNA reads TGTGCCAGCAGTCCCCGGACGGGGAGTTACAATGAGCAGTTCTTC.

The chain couples TRBV5-1 to TRBJ2-1; 9 bases match TRBD1. This CDR3 region has 15 residues. Per the germline V gene, CDR1 is SGHRS and CDR2 is YFSETQ. J was trimmed by 4 bases and V by 4 bases; bases with no gene match: 6. In nucleotides, the CDR3 is TGCGCCAGCAGCCCGGGACAGGGCGGGTACAATGAGCAGTTCTTC. The encoded protein is CASSPGQGGYNEQFF.

V usage is TRBV19 and J usage is TRBJ2-1, with D possibly being TRBD1 (6 bases). The germline V gene has CDR1 LNHDA and CDR2 SQIVND (reference sequence). This CDR3 is built from 14 residues. Trimming removed 5 bases from V and 4 bases from J, with 12 bases in between. As DNA, the CDR3 is TGTGCCAGTAGTGAAAACAGGGATTACAATGAGCAGTTCTTC. This gives the protein CASSENRDYNEQFF.

This rearrangement joins TRBV6-1 to TRBJ2-3; TRBD2 matches 9 bases. Germline V gene data show CDR1 as MNHNS and CDR2 as SASEGT. The CDR3 consists of 17 residues. V was clipped by 0 bases and J by 2 bases; unmatched bases: 6. CDR3 bases: TGTGCCAGCAGTGAAGCAGCGGGGGGCGCTTCCACAGATACGCAGTATTTT. This encodes CASSEAAGGASTDTQYF.

The chain couples TRBV5-6 to TRBJ1-4, with 7 bases fitting TRBD1. Trimming at V came to 0 bases and at J to 7 bases, leaving 9 bases not matched to a gene. Germline lookup yields CDR1 SGHDT and CDR2 YYEEEE. The CDR3 is made up of 16 amino acids. This chain's CDR3 is CASSLGGQGVAEKLFF. The CDR3 nucleotides read TGTGCCAGCAGCTTGGGAGGGCAGGGGGTGGCTGAAAAACTGTTTTTT.

In regard to this clone: This sample includes further DNA sequences coding for the same CDR3. The V gene is TRBV28, the J gene TRBJ2-7; possibly TRBD2 for D (6 bases). CDR3 length: 14 residues. Per germline, CDR1 MDHEN and CDR2 SYDVKM. The V end was cut by 2 bases, the J end by 1 base, with 9 bases between. In nucleotides, the CDR3 is TGTGCCAGCAGTTTAGGGGGGTCGTCCTACGAGCAGTACTTC. It yields the protein CASSLGGSSYEQYF.

The chain links TRBV28 to TRBJ2-5; D call uncertain. From germline, CDR1 is MDHEN and CDR2 SYDVKM. The CDR3 contains 13 residues. The germline V and J ends were trimmed by 3 bases and 9 bases, with 14 bases remaining between them. This chain's CDR3 is CASSFAPSRAQYF. In DNA form, the CDR3 reads TGTGCCAGCAGTTTTGCCCCTAGTAGAGCCCAGTACTTC.

The chain carries TRBV7-2 and TRBJ1-5; the match to TRBD1 covers 8 bases. Germline V gene data show CDR1 as SGHTA and CDR2 as FQGNSA. The V and J ends lost 0 bases and 4 bases, in that order; junction bases with no gene match: 2. The CDR3 extends over 15 amino acids. In nucleotides, the CDR3 is TGTGCCAGCAGCTTAGCGCGGGACAGGAATCAGCCCCAGCATTTT. Translating gives CASSLARDRNQPQHF.

The chain recombines TRBV6-5 with TRBJ2-1; TRBD2 aligns across 14 bases. V shed 4 bases, J shed 9 bases, and the junction held 5 bases outside the gene matches. Germline values: CDR1 MNHEY, CDR2 SVGAGI. The CDR3 is 15 residues long. The CDR3 bases are TGTGCCAGCAGTTTCGGGACTAGCGGGAGTGCTGAGCAGTTCTTC. Protein product: CASSFGTSGSAEQFF.